This entry describes one T cell receptor (beta chain). The table came from immunoSEQ multiplex PCR; TCRdb's copy has only in-frame clones and leaves some out. The data show a few hundred thousand clones, 88% seen once. These data originate in a study of cytomegalovirus exposure and HLA in healthy donors. The CDR3 covers 18 residues. Germline-derived CDR1 and CDR2 are SGHRS and YFSETQ. The trim removed 8 bases at V and 0 bases at J, leaving 14 bases unmatched. This TCR came from a woman in her late teens or twenties in good health and CMV-seronegative. The sample consisted of PBMCs. The chain combines TRBV5-1 with TRBJ2-6; TRBD1 aligns across 7 bases. The CDR3 here is CASGDPTTGVSGANVLTF. CDR3 coding DNA: TGCGCCAGTGGGGACCCAACAACAGGGGTCTCTGGGGCCAACGTCCTGACTTTC.